This T cell receptor beta chain appears in the sequencing data of a study of blood T cells in healthy people across ages. Study-wide context: T cells yielded about one barcoded beta molecule per two cells through template switching.

Study-level findings and limits: Older age went with lower TCR beta diversity per million T cells, in a roughly linear way. Donors of long life had a larger count of naive CD4+ cells and greater diversity than aged donors.

A second PCR of about 7 to 12 cycles used a sample-barcoded 5' primer and a J-beta primer mix. Via MiXCR, TCRdb re-called the 5' RACE reads, giving one row per CDR3 protein. Of 1.5 million to 2 million distinct CDR3 sequences listed, 28% are singletons. From germline, CDR1 is LGHNA and CDR2 YSLEER. V lost 3 bases, J lost 4 bases, and 12 bases lay in between. The CDR3 consists of 14 residues. Donors were healthy Caucasian individuals from Russia aged roughly 6 to 90. The sample holds a few counts of this clonotype. The target antigen is unknown. The J gene is TRBJ2-5, the V gene TRBV4-3; TRBD2 is a possible D gene (5 bases). The origin of this receptor is a woman aged 25-40 years in good health. The sequenced material came from blood. CDR3 amino acids: CASSHLGRGETQYF. In nucleotides, the CDR3 is TGCGCCAGCAGCCACCTGGGGAGAGGAGAGACCCAGTACTTC.